Below are 3 T cell receptor beta chains sequenced from a single sample in a study of vaccination and CD4 T cells after COVID-19. The study sequenced cultured CD4+ T cell DNA using the Oncomine TCR Beta short-read assay. Each CDR3 protein is one row after TCRdb ran MiXCR on the PCR reads. The data show 9,500 to 12,000 distinct CDR3 sequences, with around 25% seen just once and approximately 25% held by the top ten. These receptors have no known antigen. Noted treatment: approximately 11-day PBMC culture with coronavirus spike peptide pools or control peptides (ViraFEST assay). The sequences come from CD4+ T cells from blood, cultured in vitro, collected after SARS-CoV-2 vaccination. These receptor sequences come from a human donor who had recovered from COVID-19.

The J gene is TRBJ2-2, the V gene TRBV24-1; D remains unclear. Germline V gene sequence: CDR1 KGHDR, CDR2 SFDVKD. Trimming took 5 bases from V and 0 from J, leaving 6 bases between them. The CDR3 contains 14 residues. CDR3 sequence reads: CATSATPNTGELFF. In nucleotides, the CDR3 is TGTGCCACCAGTGCTACTCCGAACACCGGGGAGCTGTTTTTT.

There are a few counts of this clonotype. The J gene is TRBJ2-5, the V gene TRBV5-4, with 9 bases matching TRBD2. Germline trimming cut 2 bases from V and 7 bases from J; bases unmatched to any gene: 12. The CDR3 totals 16 residues. The V gene's germline CDR1 is SGHNT and CDR2 YYREEE (reference sequence). This chain's CDR3 is CASSLEEGLAKGTQYF. DNA for the CDR3: TGTGCCAGCAGCTTAGAGGAAGGACTAGCGAAAGGGACCCAGTACTTC.

The chain couples TRBV20-1 to TRBJ2-1; TRBD2 matches 13 bases. V lost 3 bases to trimming and J lost 7 bases; unmatched junction nucleotides: 9. The CDR3 loop spans 16 amino acids. The germline CDR1 and CDR2 sequences are DFQATT and SNEGSKA (reference sequence). CDR3 bases: TGCAGTGCTAGTGGGACTAGCGGGGTGGGCCGGAATGAGCAGTTCTTC. Residues: CSASGTSGVGRNEQFF.